Reported below is one TCR beta chain. The target of this receptor is not known. No base qualities exist here, and no much larger clone lies one base off it. Spanning cysteine to phenylalanine, the CDR3 consists of 17 amino acids. The entry retains the CDR3 DNA only, 51 bases that are in frame from base 1. For CDR1 and CDR2, the germline V gene lists SGHTA and FQGNSA. V is pruned by 2 bases and J by 6 bases, leaving 14 bases of the junction without a gene match. The cohort comprised approximately 700 healthy bone marrow donors. All cohort members were sampled while nominally healthy, although unrecorded immune exposures were likely present. The donor tested CMV seropositive and was one of the 289 seropositive cohort members. Every donor gave a peripheral blood sample, and the peripheral blood mononuclear cells from that sample were used for TCR beta sequencing. The Qiagen DNeasy Blood Extraction Kit was used to extract genomic DNA from the blood cell samples.

The method was the immunoSEQ multiplex PCR assay. For the multiplex PCR, a mixture combining 60 forward primers for TCR Vbeta segments and 13 reverse primers for TCR Jbeta segments was used. A multiplex PCR assay on genomic DNA amplified the CDR3 region of rearranged TCR beta genes. Amplified TCR beta libraries were sequenced as 87-base-pair reads on the Illumina HiSeq System. From the authors' description of their analysis: In a later analysis, about 80 million unique TCR beta chains were counted across the 500 to 850 repertoires, and around 10 million of these chains were shared by at least two donors. To remove PCR and sequencing errors, raw reads were error-corrected and collapsed into unique sequences using a nearest-neighbor algorithm that merged closely related sequences. V, D and J gene segments were assigned by aligning CDR3 sequences to IMGT reference sequences. Each retained sequence needed at least a six-nucleotide match to both a V gene segment and a J gene segment. A rearrangement counted as productive if the CDR3 had no stop codons and remained in frame with V and J, and every other rearrangement counted as non-productive. Following IMGT convention, CDR3 was defined as the stretch from the second conserved V-encoded cysteine to the conserved J-encoded phenylalanine. The earlier analysis of about 590 of the donors excluded sequences that lacked an unambiguous match to a single V gene segment. An earlier analysis of roughly 590 of the donors called V segments functional above 56.7% productive rearrangements and segregating when the between-donor standard deviation exceeded 5%. A statistical classification framework was developed to diagnose cytomegalovirus status using the catalog of TCR beta chain sequences. In a later analysis, V and J genes were assigned by comparing TCR nucleotide sequences against IMGT/GENE-DB human TR gene sequences. In a later analysis, CDR3 sequences and most-parsimonious VDJ recombination scenarios were assigned using the TCRdist pipeline. In a later analysis, every TCR beta chain was defined by the combination of its CDR3 amino acid sequence and its V-gene family, and reads without a unique V-gene family were dropped. To address suspected cross-contamination and a sequencing artifact, a later analysis removed some 620 highly shared, low-generation-probability nucleotide sequences. In a later analysis, a clonal expansion index for each public chain was calculated from normalized within-repertoire ranks of inferred template counts. A later analysis computed generation probabilities with a VDJ recombination model fitted to out-of-frame rearrangements, and checked the results against IGoR. In a later analysis, TCR-TCR, TCR-HLA and TCR-CMV co-occurrence was scored with hypergeometric tests, and a repertoire-size bias correction was applied to TCR pairs. To estimate false discovery rates, a later analysis permuted the HLA or CMV assignments 20 times. A later analysis grouped co-occurring TCRs with DBSCAN, adding TCRdist sequence similarity when clustering within HLA-allele-positive subsets. Repertoires with fewer than 30,000 or more than 120,000 public chains were left out of co-occurrence clustering, as were about five repertoires with anomalous nucleotide sharing. Drawn from immuneACCESS, this table holds only the in-frame rearrangements with V and J called that TCRdb kept. Clones are partly lost; checked studies trace under half to an unresolved V gene and leave the rest unexplained. That table is the source of V, J and clone size, and D and trimming were worked out from the DNA. For this sample there are over 150,000 clones; roughly 80% appear just once. The ten largest make up around 6% of the sample.

This sample stems from a study of cytomegalovirus exposure and HLA in healthy donors (dated by TCRdb to the late 2010s). In the study overall: According to an earlier analysis of several hundred of the donors, roughly 180 million T cells yielded 95 million to 140 million unique TCR beta sequences and approximately 300 Gb of sequence data. Approximately 300 gigabases of sequencing data and about 92 million unique TCR sequences made up an early release that covered 640 HLA-typed donors. Among the 398 genotyped donors, around 81% belonged to the genetic ancestry cluster associated with self-reported Caucasian donors. The study was designed to test whether signatures of past pathogen exposure could be identified by cataloging public T cell receptors. The study used immunosequencing to profile the T cell repertoires of under 700 subjects and linked those repertoires to cytomegalovirus serostatus. A separate validation cohort of over a hundred different subjects was used in addition to the approximately 610-subject first cohort. To predict cytomegalovirus infection status, the study brought together high-throughput TCR immunosequencing, statistical association of individual TCRs with disease status, and machine learning. To study patterns of TCR occurrence, a later analysis re-analyzed previously published TCR beta repertoires from more than 550 donors and added high-resolution HLA genotyping. Rather than using new phenotypic data, the later analysis identified candidate immune exposures from TCR beta sequences and from how often those sequences occurred across donors. An earlier analysis of 587 of the donors used high-throughput TCR beta sequencing to judge whether each TCR beta V gene segment behaved as functional or pseudogenic. Donor age, sex, ethnicity and CMV serostatus were compiled alongside the repertoire data. In a later genetic analysis, genome-wide SNP genotypes for about three fifths of the roughly 670 donors were used, and that subset was treated as a discovery cohort. Every repertoire in the discovery cohort had been generated on one and the same sequencing platform. Both class I and class II loci were covered by HLA typing, at four-digit resolution. The number of donors typed differed by locus, with about 629-630 for A, B, C, DRB1 and DQB1, around 520 for DQA1, 600 to 610 for DPA1, and some 440 for DPB1. Four to six DR-DQ haplotypes were handled as single units for association and clustering, since linkage in the cohort was strong. On average, 235,054 unique TCR beta nucleotide sequences were sequenced per donor among roughly 430 genotyped donors of the cohort, with roughly 18% of those sequences being non-productive.

Study-wide findings and limitations: Cytomegalovirus status was reported to be diagnosed by the classifier with high specificity and sensitivity in both the original and validation cohorts. The sequencing pipeline was judged likely to have produced a cluster of highly shared sequence variants as a technical artifact. Because counts were too low, roughly 16 rarely observed V segments, including chromosome 9 orphons, were left out of the earlier analysis of 500 to 650 of the donors. Compared with the roughly 720-donor mean, donors in an Asian-associated ancestry cluster had fewer N-insertions in productive TCRs, according to a later genetic analysis. Assigning TCR associations to individual alleles was difficult when HLA alleles, especially DR and DQ, strongly co-occurred. In a later analysis, most CMV-associated TCR beta chains were found to appear HLA-restricted, with HLA associations seemingly driven largely by CMV exposure. Compared with equally common non-associated chains, HLA-associated TCR beta chains in a later analysis were more clonally expanded and had lower generation probabilities. Across donors, most TCR sequences were observed very rarely, whereas some public TCRs were present in many individuals. In a later genetic analysis, a missense DCLRE1C variant was associated with V-gene and J-gene trimming of TCR beta chains, and the association was replicated in an independent cohort. A further reported finding was that TCR beta sequences accurately predicted the HLA-A and HLA-B alleles for most subjects in the first cohort. The study gave a list of more than 150 TCR beta chains associated with cytomegalovirus. Because HLA typing was missing for some donors at each locus, association tests included only the typed subset. Linkage disequilibrium might explain the correlated functional status among segregating V segments, but an unknown experimental factor could not be ruled out. A few of the identified cytomegalovirus-associated TCR beta chains were confirmed in vitro to be specific for cytomegalovirus antigens. The presence/absence analyses assumed that sequencing depth was roughly uniform across donors, and that assumption may not be true. According to the authors, the approach could potentially be generalized to other disease states and immunological phenotypes. An earlier analysis of some 590 of the donors showed that most TCR beta V segments appeared in productive rearrangements either about 87% or about 30% of the time, which broadly matched IMGT annotations. Some IMGT-functional V segments, including TRBV6-2 and TRBV6-3, could not be distinguished by the 87-base-pair reads and were therefore excluded. In a later analysis, 15,000 to 20,000 TCR beta sequences were associated with specific HLA alleles at a false discovery rate of 0.05. Only TCR beta chains were sequenced in this cohort, and the absence of alpha or paired-chain data limited detectable features. A later analysis reported that several top co-occurrence clusters appeared linked to parvovirus B19, influenza, CMV and Epstein-Barr virus. In a later analysis, TCR association rates were found to vary across HLA loci, with the most associated TCRs seen for DRB1 alleles and the fewest for HLA-C alleles. For the cohort, immune exposure information was limited to CMV serostatus.

This clonotype was sampled from a woman aged 50 to 65 in good health and CMV-seropositive. Sequencing input: PBMCs. The chain is assembled from TRBV7-2 and TRBJ2-7; TRBD2 lines up with 9 middle nucleotides. The DNA sequence is TGTGCCAGCAGCTTATTTGCGGGGGGGCCGGGTTCTTTCGAGCAGTACTTC. This codes for CASSLFAGGPGSFEQYF.